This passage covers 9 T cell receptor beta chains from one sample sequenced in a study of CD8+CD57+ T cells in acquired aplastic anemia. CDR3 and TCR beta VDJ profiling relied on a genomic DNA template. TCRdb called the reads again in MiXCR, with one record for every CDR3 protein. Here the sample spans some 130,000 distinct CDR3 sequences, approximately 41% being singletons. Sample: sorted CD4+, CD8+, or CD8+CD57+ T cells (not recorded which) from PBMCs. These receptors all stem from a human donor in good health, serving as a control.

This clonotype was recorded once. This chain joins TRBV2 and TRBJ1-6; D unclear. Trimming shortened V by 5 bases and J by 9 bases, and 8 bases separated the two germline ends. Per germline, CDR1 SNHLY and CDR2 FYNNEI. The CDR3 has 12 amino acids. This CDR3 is CASSLGSSPLHF. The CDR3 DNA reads TGTGCCAGCAGTTTAGGGAGTTCACCCCTCCACTTT.

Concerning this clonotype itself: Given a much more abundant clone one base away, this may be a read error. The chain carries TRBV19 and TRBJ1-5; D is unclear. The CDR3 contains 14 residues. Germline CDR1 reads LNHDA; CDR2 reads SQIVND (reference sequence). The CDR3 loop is CPWSVPRQYQPQHF. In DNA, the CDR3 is TGTCCCTGGAGTGTACCCCGTCAATATCAGCCCCAGCATTTT. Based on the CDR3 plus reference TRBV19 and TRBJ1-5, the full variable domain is DGGITQSPKYLFRKEGQNVTLSCEQNLNHDAMYWYRQDPGQGLRLIYYSQIVNDFQKGDIAEGYSVSREKKESFPLTVTSAQKNPTAFYLCPWSVPRQYQPQHFGDGTRLSIL.

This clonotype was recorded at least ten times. The CDR3 nucleotides read TGCAGTGGGGCTCGGGGGGCGATAGATACGCAGTATTTT. It codes for CSGARGAIDTQYF. The chain has TRBV20-1 and TRBJ2-3, with D perhaps matching TRBD2 (7 bases). This CDR3 has 13 amino acids. Germline CDR1 reads DFQATT; CDR2 reads SNEGSKA (reference sequence). The germline V and J ends were trimmed by 7 bases and 5 bases, with 16 bases remaining between them.

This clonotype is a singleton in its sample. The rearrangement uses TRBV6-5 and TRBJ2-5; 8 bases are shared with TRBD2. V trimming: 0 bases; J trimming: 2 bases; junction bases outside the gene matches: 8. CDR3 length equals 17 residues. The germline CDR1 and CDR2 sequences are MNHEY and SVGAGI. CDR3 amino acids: CASSYSITAGVQETQYF. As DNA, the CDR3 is TGTGCCAGCAGTTACTCGATTACAGCGGGGGTACAAGAGACCCAGTACTTC.

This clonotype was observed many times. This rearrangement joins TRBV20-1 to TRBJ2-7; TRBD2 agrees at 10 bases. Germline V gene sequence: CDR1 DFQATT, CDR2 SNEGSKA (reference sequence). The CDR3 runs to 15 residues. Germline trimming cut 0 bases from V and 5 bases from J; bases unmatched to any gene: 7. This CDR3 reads CSARDLTSGNDEQYF. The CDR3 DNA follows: TGCAGTGCTAGAGATCTAACTAGCGGGAACGACGAGCAGTACTTC.

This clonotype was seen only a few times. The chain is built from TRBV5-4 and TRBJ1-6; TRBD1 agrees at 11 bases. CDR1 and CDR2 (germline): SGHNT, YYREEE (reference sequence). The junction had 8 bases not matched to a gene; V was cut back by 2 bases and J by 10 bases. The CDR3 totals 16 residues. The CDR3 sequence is CASSFRGQGAWSPLHF. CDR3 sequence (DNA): TGTGCCAGCAGCTTCCGCGGACAGGGGGCTTGGTCACCCCTCCACTTT.

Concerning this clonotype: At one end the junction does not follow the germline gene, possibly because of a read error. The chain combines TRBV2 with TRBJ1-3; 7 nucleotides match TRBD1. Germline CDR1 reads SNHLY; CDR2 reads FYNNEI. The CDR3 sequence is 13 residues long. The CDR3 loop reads CASRTGAGNIIYF. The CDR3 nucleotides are TGTGCTAGCAGAACAGGGGCTGGAAACATCATATATTTT.

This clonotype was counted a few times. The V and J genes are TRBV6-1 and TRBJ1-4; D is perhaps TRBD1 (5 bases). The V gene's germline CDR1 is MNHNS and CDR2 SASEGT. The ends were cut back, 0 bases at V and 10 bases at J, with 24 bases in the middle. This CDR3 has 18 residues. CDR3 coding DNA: TGTGCCAGCAGTGAAGCAATGTATACCCCTCCAGGGAGGGGAAAACTGTTTTTT. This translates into CASSEAMYTPPGRGKLFF.

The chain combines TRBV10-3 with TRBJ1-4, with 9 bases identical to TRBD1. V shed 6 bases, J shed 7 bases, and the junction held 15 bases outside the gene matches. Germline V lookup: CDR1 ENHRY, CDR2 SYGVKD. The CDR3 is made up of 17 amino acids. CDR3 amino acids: CAIRTFLMDRGSEKLFF. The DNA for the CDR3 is TGTGCCATCAGAACCTTTTTGATGGACAGGGGAAGTGAAAAACTGTTTTTT.